This is a list of T cell receptor beta chains from one sample in a study of cytomegalovirus exposure and HLA in healthy donors. Repertoires were generated with immunoSEQ multiplex PCR, while TCRdb's copy carries only in-frame clones and drops some. The sample carries some 80,000 clones, 90% to 97% recorded once. Sequencing was done on a sample of PBMCs. The source of these receptors is a man younger than 35 in good health and CMV-seropositive. Each CDR3 is given with its conserved first and last residue. A D gene is named only where the DNA matches it firmly. Clone size is stated in some rows and not others, as once, few, many or a class when expanded.

abundance | j_gene | d_gene | len | v_gene | CDR3nt | CDR3aa
NA | TRBJ1-2 | NA | 13 | TRBV30 | TGTGCCTGGAGTGTTCGGCCAGGGAATGGCTACACCTTC | CAWSVRPGNGYTF
once | TRBJ1-1 | NA | 17 | TRBV4-1 | TGCGCCAGCAGCCAAGACTGGGCCCCAACTTTGAACACTGAAGCTTTCTTT | CASSQDWAPTLNTEAFF
NA | TRBJ2-7 | NA | 13 | TRBV11-2 | TGTGCCAGCAGCTTACAGGACAGACACGAGCAGTACTTC | CASSLQDRHEQYF
NA | TRBJ2-1 | NA | 14 | TRBV12-5 | TGTGCTAGTGGTTCTAGGGGAGGCGCGAATGAGCAGTTCTTC | CASGSRGGANEQFF
NA | TRBJ2-7 | NA | 15 | TRBV2 | TGTGCCAGCAGTGCACGTCATTCGGACAGCTACGAGCAGTACTTC | CASSARHSDSYEQYF
NA | TRBJ2-1 | TRBD2 | 16 | TRBV5-1 | TGCGCCAGCAGCCCCGGGGGGGTTTGGGACTACAATGAGCAGTTCTTC | CASSPGGVWDYNEQFF
NA | TRBJ1-2 | NA | 16 | TRBV15 | TGTGCCACCAGCAGATCGCCACCCCAGGGGAACTATGGCTACACCTTC | CATSRSPPQGNYGYTF
NA | TRBJ2-3 | NA | 13 | TRBV18 | TGTGCCAGCTCACCGACATCCACAGATACGCAGTATTTT | CASSPTSTDTQYF
NA | TRBJ2-5 | NA | 13 | TRBV30 | TGTGCCTGGGGCCTGACTAGTCGGGAGACCCAGTACTTC | CAWGLTSRETQYF
NA | TRBJ2-7 | NA | 14 | TRBV19 | TGTGCCAGTAGCCCAGGACCAGGGGTCTACGAGCAGTACTTC | CASSPGPGVYEQYF
NA | TRBJ2-3 | NA | 15 | TRBV9 | TGTGCCAGCAGTACGGCTCTGGACTCCACAGATACGCAGTATTTT | CASSTALDSTDTQYF
NA | TRBJ1-3 | NA | 15 | TRBV18 | TGTGCCAGCTCACCAACGGGGGTTGGAGGAAACACCATATATTTT | CASSPTGVGGNTIYF
NA | TRBJ2-7 | NA | 15 | TRBV7-2 | TGTGCCAGCAGCTTAGTCTCCGGGGATCACTACGAGCAGTACTTC | CASSLVSGDHYEQYF
NA | TRBJ2-3 | TRBD2 | 16 | TRBV11-2 | TGTGCCAGCAGCTTAGGACTAGCGGGAAGCACAGATACGCAGTATTTT | CASSLGLAGSTDTQYF
NA | TRBJ1-5 | NA | 16 | TRBV4-2 | TGTGCCAGCAGCCAAGAAACAGGGAATCAGAATCAGCCCCAGCATTTT | CASSQETGNQNQPQHF
once | TRBJ2-7 | NA | 20 | TRBV5-1 | TGCGCCAGCAGCTCCCCCTCCCGCCCGGGTTTCGGAACCAGCTCCTACGAGCAGTACTTC | CASSSPSRPGFGTSSYEQYF
NA | TRBJ1-5 | NA | 15 | TRBV28 | TGTGCCAGCAGTTTAAATGTGCCCGGGGATCAGCCCCAGCATTTT | CASSLNVPGDQPQHF
NA | TRBJ2-7 | TRBD1 | 12 | TRBV27 | TGTGCCATCCGGACAGGGGGCGCCGAGCAGTACTTC | CAIRTGGAEQYF
NA | TRBJ2-7 | TRBD2 | 15 | TRBV5-1 | TGCGCCAGCAGCTTGGTGGGACTAGCATCGTACGAGCAGTACTTC | CASSLVGLASYEQYF
NA | TRBJ2-3 | TRBD2 | 15 | TRBV7-9 | TGTGCCAGCACCTCTATGCGGGAGAGGCCAGATACGCAGTATTTT | CASTSMRERPDTQYF
NA | TRBJ2-7 | TRBD2 | 15 | TRBV7-9 | TGTGCCAGCAGCCGGACTAGCGGGGCCCCCTACGAGCAGTACTTC | CASSRTSGAPYEQYF
NA | TRBJ2-5 | TRBD2 | 16 | TRBV6-1 | TGTGCCAGCAGTGTCCGGACTAGCGGGCCTCAAGAGACCCAGTACTTC | CASSVRTSGPQETQYF
NA | TRBJ2-7 | NA | 12 | TRBV28 | TGTGCCAGCAGTCGGGGGTCCTACGAGCAGTACTTC | CASSRGSYEQYF
NA | TRBJ2-7 | TRBD1 | 15 | TRBV18 | TGTGCCAGCTCACCTGGACAGGGCCTAACCTACGAGCAGTACTTC | CASSPGQGLTYEQYF
few | TRBJ1-3 | NA | 11 | TRBV29-1 | TGCAGCGCCAGTGAAGGAAACACCATATATTTT | CSASEGNTIYF
NA | TRBJ2-1 | NA | 15 | TRBV27 | TGTGCCAGCAGTCCCCTCCCCGCTACTGACAATGAGCAGTTCTTC | CASSPLPATDNEQFF
NA | TRBJ1-3 | TRBD1 | 15 | TRBV18 | TGTGCCAGCGGTCGCCAAACAGGGGGCGAAAACACCATATATTTT | CASGRQTGGENTIYF
NA | TRBJ2-7 | TRBD1 | 14 | TRBV10-3 | TGTGCCATCAGTGAGTTTGACAGGGATCACGAGCAGTACTTC | CAISEFDRDHEQYF
NA | TRBJ1-1 | NA | 14 | TRBV2 | TGTGCCAGCAGGGGGGACTCCCTAACCGGGGAAGCTTTCTTT | CASRGDSLTGEAFF
NA | TRBJ2-3 | TRBD1 | 14 | TRBV6-6 | TGTGCCAGCAGTACGGGACAGGGTCTGAATACGCAGTATTTT | CASSTGQGLNTQYF
NA | TRBJ1-4 | NA | 14 | TRBV6-1 | TGTGCCAGCAGATCAACACCAGGAGGTGAAAAACTGTTTTTT | CASRSTPGGEKLFF
few | TRBJ1-1 | NA | 10 | TRBV30 | TGTGCCTGGAGCAGGACTGAAGCTTTCTTT | CAWSRTEAFF
NA | TRBJ2-2 | NA | 14 | TRBV13 | TGTGCCAGCAGCCCCCGTAACAGGCCGGCTGAGCTGTTTTTT | CASSPRNRPAELFF
NA | TRBJ1-2 | TRBD1 | 15 | TRBV15 | TGTGCCACCAGCAGAGATCTGGGCAGGGGGAATGGCTACACCTTC | CATSRDLGRGNGYTF
NA | TRBJ1-4 | TRBD1 | 15 | TRBV19 | TGTGCCAGTAGCACCTCCGGGACAGGGTTTGAAAAACTGTTTTTT | CASSTSGTGFEKLFF
NA | TRBJ1-2 | NA | 14 | TRBV27 | TGTGCCAGCAGCTTTGTTGGGGGCGACCATGGCTACACCTTC | CASSFVGGDHGYTF
NA | TRBJ2-3 | TRBD2 | 15 | TRBV28 | TGTGCCAGCAGTGATAGCGGGAGCCCCCCAGATACGCAGTATTTT | CASSDSGSPPDTQYF
NA | TRBJ2-7 | NA | 13 | TRBV5-1 | TGCGCCAGCAGCAGCGACAGTCCCTACGAGCAGTACTTC | CASSSDSPYEQYF
NA | TRBJ1-1 | NA | 12 | TRBV5-6 | TGTGCCAGCAGCTTGAGGCGGGCTGAAGCTTTCTTT | CASSLRRAEAFF
NA | TRBJ2-7 | NA | 14 | TRBV19 | TGTGCCAGTAGTCGGACAGACGAGACCTACGAGCAGTACTTC | CASSRTDETYEQYF